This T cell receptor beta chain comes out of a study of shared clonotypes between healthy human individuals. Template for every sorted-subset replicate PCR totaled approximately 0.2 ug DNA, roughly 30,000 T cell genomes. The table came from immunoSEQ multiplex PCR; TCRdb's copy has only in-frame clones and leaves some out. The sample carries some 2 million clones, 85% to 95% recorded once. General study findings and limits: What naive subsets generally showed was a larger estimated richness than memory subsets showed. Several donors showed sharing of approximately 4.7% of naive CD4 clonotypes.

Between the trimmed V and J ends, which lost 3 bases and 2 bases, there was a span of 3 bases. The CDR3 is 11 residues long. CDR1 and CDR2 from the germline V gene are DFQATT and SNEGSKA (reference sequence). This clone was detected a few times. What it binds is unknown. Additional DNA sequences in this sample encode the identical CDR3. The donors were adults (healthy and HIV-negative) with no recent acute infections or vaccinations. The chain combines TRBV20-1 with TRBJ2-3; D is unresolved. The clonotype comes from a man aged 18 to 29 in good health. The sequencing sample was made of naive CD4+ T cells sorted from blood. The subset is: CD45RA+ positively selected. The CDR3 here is CSARYTDTQYF. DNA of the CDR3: TGCAGTGCTAGGTACACAGATACGCAGTATTTT.